The next 14 T cell receptor beta chains were all read from a single sample in a study of T cells after yellow fever vaccination. TCRdb processed the 5' RACE reads anew with MiXCR; each CDR3 protein has one entry. The sample shows about 300,000 distinct CDR3 sequences, 7.5% to 9.5% of them seen only once. Here the sequenced sample was CD4+ T cells sorted from PBMCs, taken 5 days after the yellow fever booster vaccination. These receptors were taken from a man aged 18 to 30 who received the YFV17D yellow fever vaccine.

The table lists this clonotype with many counts. The rearrangement links TRBV7-2 to TRBJ2-5, with 9 bases aligning to TRBD2. The CDR3 covers 16 residues. V gave up 5 bases and J gave up 4 bases; unmatched junction bases: 11. From germline, CDR1 is SGHTA and CDR2 FQGNSA. CDR3 in DNA: TGTGCCAGCAGCCCGCGGCGTCTAGCGGGGATAGAGACCCAGTACTTC. Its translation: CASSPRRLAGIETQYF.

The chain couples TRBV5-1 to TRBJ2-1; D is possibly TRBD2 (6 bases). V was trimmed by 4 bases and J by 7 bases, leaving 18 bases between them. The CDR3 is made up of 15 amino acids. Germline-derived CDR1 and CDR2 are SGHRS and YFSETQ. This chain's CDR3 is CASSPGGRVVNEQFF. The CDR3 nucleotides are TGCGCCAGCAGCCCCGGGGGTAGGGTAGTTAATGAGCAGTTCTTC.

The table lists this clonotype with many counts. The chain links TRBV6-5 to TRBJ1-2, with 7 bases fitting TRBD1. This CDR3 region has 14 residues. Losses at the gene ends were 0 bases for V and 7 bases for J; bases not matched to a gene: 5. CDR1 is MNHEY, CDR2 SVGAGI, per germline. The CDR3 DNA sequence: TGTGCCAGCAGTTACTCCTATAGGACAGGTGGCTACACCTTC. Translated, it gives CASSYSYRTGGYTF.

This clonotype was seen a handful of times. In DNA, the CDR3 is TGTGCCAGCAGCTTTGGGGCAATCCGACGGCAGTACGTC. Protein: CASSFGAIRRQYV. The chain joins TRBV5-6 to TRBJ2-7; tentative D call: TRBD1 (5 bases). Germline V gene sequence: CDR1 SGHDT, CDR2 YYEEEE. Trimming took 2 bases from V and 9 from J, leaving 15 bases between them. The CDR3 is 13 residues long.

This clonotype was picked up a small number of times. The CDR3: CASSPSSYNEQFF. In DNA, the CDR3 is TGTGCCAGCAGCCCTAGCTCCTACAATGAGCAGTTCTTC. The chain has TRBV7-3 and TRBJ2-1, with D hard to call. The CDR3 runs 13 residues. CDR1 and CDR2 from the germline V gene are SGHTA and FQGTGA. V was trimmed by 5 bases and J by 0 bases, leaving 5 bases between them.

The CDR3 DNA reads TGTGCCAGTAATTCGGTCGATGCGGGGCACCAAGAGACCCAGTACTTC. Its protein product is CASNSVDAGHQETQYF. The gene calls are TRBV19 and TRBJ2-5; maybe TRBD2 (6 bases). This CDR3 is 16 amino acids long. Looked up from germline, CDR1 is LNHDA and CDR2 is SQIVND (reference sequence). Between the trimmed V and J ends, which lost 7 bases and 0 bases, there was a span of 18 bases.

V is TRBV29-1 and J is TRBJ1-3; D is unresolved. V was trimmed by 0 bases and J by 4 bases, leaving 13 bases between them. CDR1 is SQVTM and CDR2 is ANQGSEA in the germline V gene. The CDR3 is 15 amino acids. CDR3 residues: CSVEDLDLLGNTIYF. The CDR3 DNA reads as TGCAGCGTTGAAGATCTTGACTTACTAGGAAACACCATATATTTT.

The chain employs TRBV9 and TRBJ2-3; TRBD2 matches 8 bases. Trimming took 3 bases from V and 8 from J; bases not matched to a gene: 8. Germline lookup yields CDR1 SGDLS and CDR2 YYNGEE. The CDR3 sequence is 14 residues long. This CDR3 reads CASSGGGFMSTQYF. DNA for the CDR3: TGTGCCAGCAGCGGCGGGGGGTTCATGAGTACGCAGTATTTT.

This clonotype showed up many times. V and J are TRBV10-3 and TRBJ1-2, with D tentatively TRBD1 (6 bases). Germline assignment: CDR1 ENHRY and CDR2 SYGVKD. There are 13 residues in the CDR3. V was shortened by 11 bases and J by 0 bases, with 13 bases between the two germline ends. The chain's CDR3 is CALLDRSNYGYTF. The CDR3, as DNA: TGTGCCCTCCTAGACAGGTCTAACTATGGCTACACCTTC.

Many counts were recorded for this clonotype. The chain joins TRBV25-1 to TRBJ2-2; D assignment may be TRBD1 or TRBD2 (5 bases each). The V gene's germline CDR1 is MGHDK and CDR2 SYGVNS. The V end lost 7 bases, the J end lost 3 bases, and 12 bases lay between the germline ends. The CDR3 covers 14 residues. Here the CDR3 reads CASTSVGDTGELFF. CDR3 sequence (DNA): TGTGCCAGCACCAGCGTGGGGGACACCGGGGAGCTGTTTTTT.

The chain carries TRBV27 and TRBJ2-7, with 9 bases that match TRBD1. V trimming: 6 bases; J trimming: 4 bases; junction bases outside the gene matches: 10. The CDR3 loop spans 15 amino acids. In germline, CDR1 is MNHEY, CDR2 SMNVEV (reference sequence). DNA for the CDR3: TGTGCCAGCAGGAACGCCGGGACAGGGAAATACGAGCAGTACGTC. As protein: CASRNAGTGKYEQYV.

This clonotype has at least ten counts. The chain has TRBV25-1 and TRBJ2-3; D call uncertain. V shed 1 base and J shed 0 bases, with 11 bases lying between them. From germline, CDR1 is MGHDK and CDR2 SYGVNS. The CDR3 runs 16 residues. The CDR3 region has the DNA TGTGCCAGCAGTGAATGGGGTCGTACTAGCACAGATACGCAGTATTTT. As protein: CASSEWGRTSTDTQYF. The variable domain in full, with the rest retrieved from reference TRBV25-1 and TRBJ2-3, is EADIYQTPRYLVIGTGKKITLECSQTMGHDKMYWYQQDPGMELHLIHYSYGVNSTEKGDLSSESTVSRIRTEHFPLTLESARPSHTSQYLCASSEWGRTSTDTQYFGPGTRLTVL.

The sample holds many counts of this clonotype. This chain connects TRBV20-1 to TRBJ1-2; D not certain. The CDR3 covers 11 residues. Germline V gene lookup returns CDR1 DFQATT and CDR2 SNEGSKA (reference sequence). V lost 6 bases and J lost 5, with 10 bases in between. CDR3 nucleotide sequence: TGCAGTGCCCAAGGAGGGTATGGCTACACCTTC. Its protein is CSAQGGYGYTF.

Concerning this clonotype itself: A much larger clone is a single base away; this may be a read error. The chain is built from TRBV6-5 and TRBJ1-4, with TRBD1 as a possible D gene (6 bases). The CDR3 spans 14 residues. Trimming shortened V by 7 bases and J by 8 bases, and 17 bases separated the two germline ends. Germline V CDR1 and CDR2: MNHEY, SVGAGI. The chain's CDR3 is CASTGPPRGEKLFF. The CDR3, as DNA: TGTGCCAGCACGGGGCCACCGAGGGGGGAAAAACTGTTTTTT.